This TCR beta chain was profiled in a study of CD8 T cells in Susac syndrome. Germline assignment: CDR1 MDHEN and CDR2 SYDVKM. V was trimmed by 6 bases and J by 3 bases, leaving 12 bases between them. This CDR3 is 13 amino acids long. After extraction with the RNeasy kit, about 0.45 to 1 ug of the RNA was reverse transcribed using random hexamers. TCRdb reprocessed the immunoSEQ multiplex PCR reads with MiXCR, giving one entry per CDR3 protein. The table lists some 400,000 distinct CDR3 sequences, about 85% of them singletons. The sequenced material came from CD8+ T cells from PBMCs. This TCR was recovered from a human donor with multiple sclerosis. J is TRBJ2-7 and V is TRBV28; D is possibly TRBD1 (6 bases). CDR3 loop: CASSEEQGYEQYF. In DNA, the CDR3 is TGTGCCAGCAGCGAGGAACAGGGCTACGAGCAGTACTTC.